This TCR beta chain stems from a study of technical replicates of blood from several donors. About this clone: A junction boundary mismatches the germline segment, possibly from a read error.

TCRdb's copy holds only in-frame clones and misses some; the assay was immunoSEQ multiplex PCR. The data contain tens of thousands of clones, approximately 95% of them singletons. Germline V CDR1 and CDR2: LNHNV, YYDKDF (reference sequence). The CDR3 runs to 14 residues. The chain has TRBV15 and TRBJ2-5; perhaps TRBD2 as D (7 bases). The receptor's source is a human donor in good health. The sequencing sample was made of T cells isolated from PBMCs. CDR3 sequence reads: CATSGGPNQETQYF. The CDR3 coding sequence is TGTGCCACGTCCGGGGGGCCCAACCAGGAGACCCAGTACTTC. Using reference TRBV15 and TRBJ2-5 for the parts outside the CDR3, the full variable domain is DAMVIQNPRYQVTQFGKPVTLSCSQTLNHNVMYWYQQKSSQAPKLLFHYYDKDFNNEADTPDNFQSRRPNTSFCFLDIRSPGLGDTAMYLCATSGGPNQETQYFGPGTRLLVL.